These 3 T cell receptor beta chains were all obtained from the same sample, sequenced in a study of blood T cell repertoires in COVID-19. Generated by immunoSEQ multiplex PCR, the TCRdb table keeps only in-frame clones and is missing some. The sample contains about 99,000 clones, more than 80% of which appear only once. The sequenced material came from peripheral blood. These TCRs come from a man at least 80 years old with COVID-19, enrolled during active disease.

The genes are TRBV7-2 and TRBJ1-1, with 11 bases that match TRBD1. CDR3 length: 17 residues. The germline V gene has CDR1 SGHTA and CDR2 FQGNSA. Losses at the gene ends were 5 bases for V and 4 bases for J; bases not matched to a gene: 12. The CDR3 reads CASSGRTGGVAGTEAFF. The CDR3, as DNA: TGTGCCAGCAGCGGGCGGACAGGGGGCGTAGCGGGCACTGAAGCTTTCTTT.

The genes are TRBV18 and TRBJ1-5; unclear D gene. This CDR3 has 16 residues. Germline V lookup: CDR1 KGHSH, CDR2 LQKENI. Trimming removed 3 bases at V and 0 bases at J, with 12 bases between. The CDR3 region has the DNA TGTGCCAGCTCACCGCGGCAAATCCATAGCAATCAGCCCCAGCATTTT. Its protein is CASSPRQIHSNQPQHF.

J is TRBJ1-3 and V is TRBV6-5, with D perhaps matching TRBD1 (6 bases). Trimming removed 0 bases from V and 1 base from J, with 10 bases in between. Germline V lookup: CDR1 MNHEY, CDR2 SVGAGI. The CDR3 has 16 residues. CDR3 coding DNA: TGTGCCAGCAGTTACTCCCGGGACACATCTGGAAACACCATATATTTT. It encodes CASSYSRDTSGNTIYF.